This TCR beta chain is drawn from a study of post-analysis software for immune sequencing data. Findings and caveats of the study: Samples from one preparation batch, clustered by F measure, grouped strongly together. When patients were compared with controls, four to six TRBV segments were more frequent, TRBV5-6, TRBV5-1 and TRBV20-1 among them.

With regard to this clonotype: Its antigen is not known.

The CDR3 loop spans 18 amino acids. The germline CDR1 and CDR2 sequences are SEHNR and FQNEAQ (reference sequence). Trimming stripped 0 bases from V and 1 base from J, with 16 bases between. Unique molecular identifiers were built into the TCR beta cDNA libraries. TCRdb re-called the PCR reads with MiXCR, one entry per CDR3 protein. The sample holds 600,000 to 700,000 distinct CDR3 sequences, more than 50% seen once. The sequence was collected from a girl aged 2-9 years with multiple sclerosis. The sample was blood. The gene calls are TRBV7-9 and TRBJ2-1; D not resolved. CDR3 in amino acids: CASSLARIGRRSYNEQFF. DNA for the CDR3: TGTGCCAGCAGCTTAGCGCGTATCGGTCGTCGTTCCTACAATGAGCAGTTCTTC.